The clone carrying this T cell receptor beta chain occurred a few times. Authors' analysis steps: Amplification from reference gene primers served as the basis for estimated nucleated cell counts. Profiling relied on immunoSEQ multiplex PCR, and the TCRdb table lists in-frame clones only, not all of them. D and trimming come from the DNA, and the V and J calls and clone size come from that table. The repertoire has about 83,000 clones, about nine tenths of them found once; the top ten carry 16%. Trimming stripped 1 base from V and 6 bases from J, with 12 bases between. CDR1 and CDR2 (germline): SSHAT, FNYEAQ (reference sequence). CDR3 size: 15 residues. This entry belongs to a study of blood T cell repertoires in COVID-19.

Input material: peripheral blood. The rearrangement joins TRBV7-7 to TRBJ2-2; D is unclear. This receptor was taken from a woman aged 80 or over with active or convalescent COVID-19. CDR3 sequence: CASSLGSQESGELFF. The DNA for the CDR3 is TGTGCCAGCAGCTTAGGGTCTCAGGAATCCGGGGAGCTGTTTTTT.